This T cell receptor beta chain emerged from a study of T-cell memory formation after mild COVID-19. Study conclusions and caveats: Specificity for SARS-CoV-2 was not confirmed among the second-wave clones peaking on day 37.

It was 5'RACE with constant-segment primers that produced the TCR alpha and TCR beta cDNA libraries, which carried sample barcodes and UMIs. MiXCR, applied by TCRdb to the 5' RACE reads, yields one record per CDR3 protein. The repertoire includes approximately 480,000 distinct CDR3 sequences, roughly 18% of them detected once, and roughly 12% sits in the top ten. About this clonotype: Its target is unknown.

This CDR3 spans 12 amino acids. V lost 6 bases and J 4 bases, leaving 12 bases between the germline ends. Germline CDR1 and CDR2: SQVTM and ANQGSEA. Sequencing was carried out using PBMCs or a T cell subset sorted from them (not recorded which). The genes are TRBV29-1 and TRBJ1-2; D unresolved. This clonotype was obtained from an adult woman who had mild COVID-19 (a few samples of this study predate the infection). Cell type and time point are not known. CDR3 nucleotide sequence: TGCAGCGTCGAGGGTCTAGCCTATGGCTACACCTTC. Translation gives CSVEGLAYGYTF.